The entry below gives a single T cell receptor beta chain sequence along with its context. There is no known antigen for this receptor. Base qualities were left out, and no much larger clone turns up one base away. This entry is derived from a study of vaccination and CD4 T cells after COVID-19 (dated by TCRdb to 2022 to 2024). About the investigation overall: SARS-CoV-2 positivity had been established in the convalescent patients by nasal swab PCR, and mild disease was recorded in several of these patients and severe disease in one. Post-COVID blood samples from convalescent patients were collected a median of about 110 days after diagnosis, with a range of 35 to 161 days. Post-vaccine blood samples were obtained a median of around 67 days after the second vaccine dose, with a range of roughly 12 to 250 days. In roughly eleven COVID-19 convalescent patients and a handful of infection-naive healthy vaccine recipients, the spike-specific CD4+ TCR repertoire before mRNA vaccination was compared with the repertoire after mRNA vaccination. Control cultures received a CEFX viral epitope pool as the positive control, an HIV-1 Nef peptide pool as the negative control, or no peptide. The convalescent cohort comprised six males and four females, including two Hispanic individuals, seven Caucasians, two Asians and one multiracial person. Culture stimuli were overlapping spike peptide pools from SARS-CoV-2 and from the common cold coronaviruses HCoV-NL63, HCoV-OC43 and HCoV-229E. Participants got two doses of the Pfizer-BioNTech BNT162b2 vaccine (n=8) or two doses of the Moderna mRNA-1273 vaccine (n=2).

Preparation of the library involved PCR. At the Johns Hopkins FTIC core, DNA from the cultured CD4+ T cells underwent TCR sequencing with the Oncomine TCR Beta short-read assay. The QIAamp micro DNA kit was used to extract genomic DNA from the cultured CD4+ T cells. Oncomine TCR Beta libraries made from cultured CD4+ T cells were pooled using unique dual indexes and sequenced on an Illumina iSeq 100. Per the source publication's procedure: Non-productive sequences were removed, and CDR3s not starting with C, not ending with F or W, or shorter than 7 amino acids were discarded. The MANAFEST web application identified antigen-specific clonotypes by comparing peptide-stimulated wells against reference wells and other culture wells. An FDR below 0.05, an odds ratio above 5, and a productive frequency above 0.1% in at least two of three replicate wells were required for clones to be considered positive. A clonotype counted as cross-reactive if it showed significant expansion both in the SARS-CoV-2 spike wells and in at least one common cold coronavirus spike condition. Similarity between CDR3 sequences was evaluated in R version 3.6.1 using Levenshtein distances (stringdist) and unrooted phylogenetic trees (ape). TCRdb redid the processing of the public reads, applying fastp at Q25 and MiXCR, and retained in-frame beta chains. Rows are unified per CDR3 protein, each entry keeping the most common DNA and genes. For this entry, the V and J calls and clone size follow TCRdb and not the study's own pipeline. For this sample there are 9,500 to 12,000 distinct CDR3 sequences; about 42% appear just once. Of the sample, under 35% is held by the ten largest clones.

Its CDR3 holds 14 amino acids, cysteine through phenylalanine. This entry keeps only the CDR3 DNA: 42 bases, framed from base 1. The germline V gene provides CDR1 KGHDR and CDR2 SFDVKD. Trimming removed 4 bases from V and 6 bases from J, leaving 13 bases between the germline ends. Paper-wide results and their limitations: Relatively few convalescent patients were included in the study, and early timepoints after natural infection were not analyzed. The median number of SARS-CoV-2-reactive clonotypes rose from around 21 after infection to roughly 40 after vaccination, but the change was not significant. Among convalescent patients, a median about 90% of the SARS-CoV-2-reactive clones seen after vaccination appeared only after vaccination, which suggests priming specific to the vaccine. In convalescent patients, nearly all vaccine-specific clones (304 of 307) were found to be mono-reactive for SARS-CoV-2 spike rather than cross-reactive with common cold coronaviruses.

Explained via the paper, the treatment or condition label denotes: roughly 10-day PBMC culture with coronavirus spike peptide pools or control peptides (ViraFEST assay). The ViraFEST assay was used in the study, in which antigen-specific T cells were expanded with peptide pools and expanded clonotypes were subsequently identified by TCR sequencing. The convalescent patients' positive SARS-CoV-2 PCR tests were from March to December 2020, which was before the Alpha, Beta and Delta variants emerged in the United States. Each well held around 2.1 million PBMCs cultured with around 9 ug/ml peptide pools in IMDM containing about 5% human AB serum and around 10 IU/ml IL-2. Half of the culture medium was replaced with fresh IL-2-containing medium on days 3 and 7. CD4+ T cells were isolated after approximately ten days of culture through negative selection using the EasySep CD4+ T cell isolation kit. Ficoll-Paque Plus gradient centrifugation was used to isolate PBMCs from whole blood, and the isolated PBMCs were then either used fresh or cryopreserved at -140C. Each culture condition was generally run in triplicate wells.

The receptor comes from a human donor who had recovered from COVID-19. Sequencing was done on a sample of CD4+ T cells from blood, cultured in vitro. The chain was built from TRBV24-1 and TRBJ2-3, with the D gene too uncertain to name. The nucleotides are TGTGCCACCAGTGACCGCCGAACCGGCGATACGCAGTATTTT. The encoded protein is CATSDRRTGDTQYF.